One and the same sample provided the 23 T cell receptor beta chains below, sequenced in a study of blood T cells in healthy people across ages. For the second PCR, which ran for 7 to 11 cycles, a sample-barcoded 5' primer and a J-beta primer mix were used. Using its own MiXCR run on the 5' RACE reads, TCRdb lists one record per CDR3 protein. The sample carries 900,000 to 950,000 distinct CDR3 sequences, approximately 32% recorded once. The same sample was also studied in work on T cells of mothers and their children.

The sample taken for sequencing was blood. The receptors stem from a woman between 40 and 55 years old in good health.

This clonotype showed up just a few times. The rearrangement joins TRBV6-6 to TRBJ1-6, with 8 bases that match TRBD1. Germline CDR1 reads MNHNY; CDR2 reads SVGAGI (reference sequence). The V segment lost 4 bases and the J segment 7 bases; nucleotides outside the gene matches: 3. This CDR3 comprises 14 residues. CDR3 DNA: TGTGCCAGCAGTTCGACAGGGGCAAATTCACCCCTCCACTTT. This sequence encodes CASSSTGANSPLHF.

The V gene is TRBV29-1, the J gene TRBJ1-2, with TRBD1 matching over 7 bases. The CDR3 sequence is 12 residues long. The trim removed 6 bases at V and 5 bases at J, leaving 6 bases unmatched. Looked up from germline, CDR1 is SQVTM and CDR2 is ANQGSEA. In DNA, the CDR3 is TGCAGCGTCGGGACAGCGGTATATGGCTACACCTTC. Translating it yields CSVGTAVYGYTF.

This clonotype was detected many times. This chain uses TRBV7-6 with TRBJ2-5; D is ambiguous. Per germline, CDR1 SGHVS and CDR2 FNYEAQ. V shed 0 bases and J shed 5 bases, with 13 bases lying between them. This CDR3 region has 15 residues. The CDR3 protein is CASSLAGSTSETQYF. CDR3 nucleotides: TGTGCCAGCAGCTTAGCCGGGTCCACATCGGAGACCCAGTACTTC.

The chain recombines TRBV28 with TRBJ2-4, with TRBD2 matching over 8 bases. Germline lookup yields CDR1 MDHEN and CDR2 SYDVKM. J gave up 13 bases and V 6 bases, and 20 bases lay outside the gene matches. The CDR3 is 16 amino acids. CDR3 protein: CASRSGGGFGTFEQYF. CDR3 DNA: TGTGCCAGCAGATCCGGGGGGGGATTTGGGACTTTTGAGCAGTACTTC.

The sample holds many counts of this clonotype. The genes are TRBV29-1 and TRBJ2-7; no definite D call. The germline V and J ends were trimmed by 1 base and 6 bases, with 10 bases remaining between them. Germline CDR1 and CDR2: SQVTM and ANQGSEA. This CDR3 has 12 residues. CDR3 in DNA: TGCAGCGTTGAAGGGTCTGGGCGCGAGCAGTACTTC. Its translation is CSVEGSGREQYF.

Remarks on this clonotype: This may stem from a read error, because a much larger clone lies one nucleotide away. The CDR3 region has the DNA TGTGCCAACAGCCAAGAAAACTGGAAAGAATACGGGCAGTACTTC. Its translation: CANSQENWKEYGQYF. V usage is TRBV4-2 and J usage is TRBJ2-7; D is unclear. The CDR3 runs to 15 residues. Germline V gene data show CDR1 as LGHNA and CDR2 as YNFKEQ.

This clonotype was observed a few times. This may stem from a read error, because a much larger clone lies one nucleotide away. The chain employs TRBV6-1 and TRBJ2-3; possible D gene TRBD2, 5 bases. The CDR3 is 15 residues long. From germline, CDR1 is MNHNS and CDR2 SASEGT. V shed 2 bases and J shed 1 base, with 10 bases lying between them. The CDR3 DNA follows: TGTGCCAGCAGTGAACAGGACGGGGGCACAGATACGCAGTATTTT. Translating gives CASSEQDGGTDTQYF.

This clonotype has just a few counts. CDR3 sequence: CASSLGRTTSGEQYF. The CDR3 DNA sequence: TGTGCCAGCAGCTTAGGTCGGACTACCTCGGGCGAGCAGTACTTC. This chain links TRBV11-1 with TRBJ2-7, with a weak D call TRBD2 (6 bases). The germline V gene encodes CDR1 SGHAT and CDR2 FQDESV (reference sequence). The CDR3 has 15 residues. Trimming stripped 1 base from V and 6 bases from J, with 16 bases between.

This clonotype was detected many times. The chain carries TRBV29-1 and TRBJ1-4; D possibly corresponds to TRBD1 (5 bases). Germline V CDR1 and CDR2: SQVTM, ANQGSEA. The CDR3 runs 17 residues. V was shortened by 0 bases and J by 0 bases, with 14 bases between the two germline ends. CDR3 sequence reads: CSVEDWGGSSTNEKLFF. The DNA of the CDR3 is TGCAGCGTTGAAGATTGGGGCGGATCCTCAACTAATGAAAAACTGTTTTTT.

This rearrangement joins TRBV18 to TRBJ2-7; 7 nucleotides match TRBD1. The germline CDR1 and CDR2 sequences are KGHSH and LQKENI. The CDR3 loop spans 15 amino acids. V gave up 0 bases and J gave up 2 bases; unmatched junction bases: 4. In DNA, the CDR3 is TGTGCCAGCTCACCACCAGGCAGGGGGACCTACGAGCAGTACTTC. Its protein is CASSPPGRGTYEQYF.

V usage is TRBV19 and J usage is TRBJ2-7, with D maybe TRBD1 (6 bases). Trimming removed 7 bases at V and 2 bases at J, with 18 bases between. From germline, CDR1 is LNHDA and CDR2 SQIVND (reference sequence). This CDR3 comprises 15 residues. CDR3 loop: CASTEGAGDTYEQYF. CDR3 nucleotides: TGTGCCAGTACCGAGGGCGCCGGGGACACCTACGAGCAGTACTTC. Using reference TRBV19 and TRBJ2-7 for the parts outside the CDR3, the full variable domain is DGGITQSPKYLFRKEGQNVTLSCEQNLNHDAMYWYRQDPGQGLRLIYYSQIVNDFQKGDIAEGYSVSREKKESFPLTVTSAQKNPTAFYLCASTEGAGDTYEQYFGPGTRLTVT.

This clonotype was seen many times. Here the CDR3 DNA reads TGTGCCAGCAGCCTCCCGGCGGGGGGGACAGTTGCAGAGACCCAGTACTTC. Translated, it gives CASSLPAGGTVAETQYF. The gene calls are TRBV5-6 and TRBJ2-5, with TRBD2 matching over 9 bases. Germline CDR1 reads SGHDT; CDR2 reads YYEEEE. This CDR3 contains 17 residues. The junction had 14 bases not matched to a gene; V was cut back by 4 bases and J by 4 bases.

This clonotype came up many times. The chain couples TRBV27 to TRBJ2-1; D is undetermined. Trimming took off 6 bases at V and 3 bases at J, with 15 bases between the two ends. CDR3 length: 15 amino acids. CDR1 and CDR2 (germline): MNHEY, SMNVEV (reference sequence). Here the CDR3 reads CASSIGYGVYNEQFF. The DNA for the CDR3 is TGTGCCAGCAGCATTGGGTATGGGGTCTACAATGAGCAGTTCTTC.

This clonotype appeared many times. The chain recombines TRBV28 with TRBJ2-1, with D perhaps given as TRBD1 or TRBD2 (5 bases each). V lost 3 bases and J 12 bases, leaving 9 bases between the germline ends. The germline gives CDR1 MDHEN, CDR2 SYDVKM. CDR3 length: 11 amino acids. This chain's CDR3 is CASSFTGRQFF. In DNA form, the CDR3 reads TGTGCCAGCAGTTTCACGGGACGGCAGTTCTTC.

As for this clonotype: Possible read error: a much larger clone is one base away. The chain joins TRBV7-2 to TRBJ2-7; 7 bases align to TRBD1. CDR3 length equals 16 residues. Germline loops: CDR1 SGHTA, CDR2 FQGNSA. CDR3 nucleotides: TGTGTCAGCAGCTTATCAGGGCAGGGGGTAACCTACGAGCAGTACTTC. Its protein is CVSSLSGQGVTYEQYF.

As regards this clonotype: Given a much more abundant clone one base away, this may be a read error. The chain is built from TRBV10-3 and TRBJ2-7; weak D call: TRBD1 (6 bases). This CDR3 spans 13 amino acids. Looked up from germline, CDR1 is ENHRY and CDR2 is SYGVKD. The CDR3 DNA sequence: TGTGCCATCAGTGACGGACAGTCGGGCGAGCTGTACTTC. It encodes CAISDGQSGELYF.

Many counts were recorded for this clonotype. The rearrangement joins TRBV5-4 to TRBJ2-1; D ambiguous. V was cut by 5 bases and J by 15 bases, with 21 bases left in between. CDR1 is SGHNT and CDR2 is YYREEE in the germline V gene (reference sequence). The CDR3 runs to 13 residues. The chain's CDR3 is CASRPSIADPMFF. DNA of the CDR3: TGTGCCAGCAGACCTTCAATCGCAGATCCGATGTTCTTC.

This clonotype showed up just a few times. The CDR3 bases are TGTGCCAGCAGGAACAGCTCCTACAATGAGCAGTTCTTC. This sequence encodes CASRNSSYNEQFF. The chain recombines TRBV6-2 or TRBV6-3 with TRBJ2-1, with no clear D. Trimming removed 6 bases at V and 0 bases at J, with 6 bases between. From germline, CDR1 is MNHEY and CDR2 SVGEGT. The length of the CDR3 is 13 residues.

Remarks on this clonotype: Sequence at one end of the junction differs from germline and may be a read error. V is TRBV5-1 and J is TRBJ2-3; TRBD1 aligns across 9 bases. From germline, CDR1 is SGHRS and CDR2 YFSETQ. The CDR3 loop spans 16 amino acids. CDR3 sequence reads: CASSPGTGMITDAQYF. As DNA, the CDR3 is TGCGCCAGCAGCCCCGGGACAGGGATGATCACAGATGCGCAGTATTTT. Variable domain in full (rest from reference TRBV5-1 and TRBJ2-3): KAGVTQTPRYLIKTRGQQVTLSCSPISGHRSVSWYQQTPGQGLQFLFEYFSETQRNKGNFPGRFSGRQFSNSRSEMNVSTLELGDSALYLCASSPGTGMITDAQYFGPGTRLTVL.

The table lists this clonotype with many counts. The chain links TRBV2 to TRBJ2-1, with 14 bases aligning to TRBD2. The CDR3 is 18 residues long. Germline V gives CDR1 SNHLY, CDR2 FYNNEI. With V trimmed by 0 bases and J by 4 bases, 5 bases remained unmatched. For the CDR3, the DNA is TGTGCCAGCAGTGAAGCGGGACTAGCGGGGGCCAAATACAATGAGCAGTTCTTC. It yields the protein CASSEAGLAGAKYNEQFF. Together with reference TRBV2 and TRBJ2-1, the CDR3 gives the full variable domain: EPEVTQTPSHQVTQMGQEVILRCVPISNHLYFYWYRQILGQKVEFLVSFYNNEISEKSEIFDDQFSVERPDGSNFTLKIRSTKLEDSAMYFCASSEAGLAGAKYNEQFFGPGTRLTVL.

This rearrangement joins TRBV29-1 to TRBJ2-5; D is perhaps TRBD2 (5 bases). The end of the DNA is better explained by TRBJ2-7, so the J call may be wrong. The CDR3 is 14 residues long. In germline, CDR1 is SQVTM, CDR2 ANQGSEA. CDR3 DNA: TGCAGCGTTGAAGCGAGAGGTAGCGAGTACGAGCAGTACTTC. Protein: CSVEARGSEYEQYF.

With respect to this clonotype: Possible read error: a much larger clone is one base away. The gene calls are TRBV5-4 and TRBJ2-5; possibly TRBD1 for D (6 bases). V lost 0 bases and J lost 1, with 7 bases in between. CDR3 size: 14 residues. Germline V gene lookup returns CDR1 SGHNT and CDR2 YYREEE (reference sequence). The CDR3 sequence: CASSLDRAQETQYF. CDR3 bases: TGTGCCAGCAGCTTGGACAGGGCCCAAGAGACCCAGTACTTC.

The table lists this clonotype with a few counts. The gene calls are TRBV27 and TRBJ1-1; TRBD1 matches at 9 bases. Per the germline V gene, CDR1 is MNHEY and CDR2 is SMNVEV (reference sequence). The CDR3 is made up of 13 amino acids. V trimming: 2 bases; J trimming: 7 bases; junction bases outside the gene matches: 2. This CDR3 reads CASSLGTGSEAFF. In DNA, the CDR3 is TGTGCCAGCAGTTTAGGGACAGGGAGTGAAGCTTTCTTT.